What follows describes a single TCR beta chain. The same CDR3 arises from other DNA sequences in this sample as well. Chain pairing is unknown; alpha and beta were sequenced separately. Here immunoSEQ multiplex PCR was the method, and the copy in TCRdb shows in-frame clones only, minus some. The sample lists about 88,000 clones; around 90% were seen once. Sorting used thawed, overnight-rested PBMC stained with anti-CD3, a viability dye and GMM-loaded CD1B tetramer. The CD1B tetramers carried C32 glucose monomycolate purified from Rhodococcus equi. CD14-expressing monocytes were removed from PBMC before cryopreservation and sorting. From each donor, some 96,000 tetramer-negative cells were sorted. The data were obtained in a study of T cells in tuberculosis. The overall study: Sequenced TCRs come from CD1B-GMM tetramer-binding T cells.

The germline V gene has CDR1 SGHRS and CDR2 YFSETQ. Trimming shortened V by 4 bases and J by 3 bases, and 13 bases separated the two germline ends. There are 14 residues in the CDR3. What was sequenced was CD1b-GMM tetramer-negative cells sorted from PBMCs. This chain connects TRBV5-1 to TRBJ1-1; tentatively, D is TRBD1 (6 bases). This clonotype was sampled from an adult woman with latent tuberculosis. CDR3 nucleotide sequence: TGCGCCAGCAGCATACAGGGAGGGGACACTGAAGCTTTCTTT. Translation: CASSIQGGDTEAFF.